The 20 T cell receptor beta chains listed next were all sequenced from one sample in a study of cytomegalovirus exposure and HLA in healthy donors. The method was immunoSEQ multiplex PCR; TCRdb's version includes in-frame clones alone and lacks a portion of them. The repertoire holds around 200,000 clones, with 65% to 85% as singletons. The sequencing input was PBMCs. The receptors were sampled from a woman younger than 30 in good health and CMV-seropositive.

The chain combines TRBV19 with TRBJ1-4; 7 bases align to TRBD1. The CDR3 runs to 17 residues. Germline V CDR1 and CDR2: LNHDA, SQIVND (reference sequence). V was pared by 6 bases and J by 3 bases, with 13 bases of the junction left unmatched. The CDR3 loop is CASSTSRDRVANEKLFF. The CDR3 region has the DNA TGTGCCAGTAGCACCTCCCGCGACAGGGTGGCTAATGAAAAACTGTTTTTT.

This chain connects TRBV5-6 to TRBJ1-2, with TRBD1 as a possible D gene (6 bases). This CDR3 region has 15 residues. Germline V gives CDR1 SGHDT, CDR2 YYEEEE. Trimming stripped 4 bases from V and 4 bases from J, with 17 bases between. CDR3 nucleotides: TGTGCCAGCAGCCCCGATAACGGACAGTTCTATGGCTACACCTTC. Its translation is CASSPDNGQFYGYTF.

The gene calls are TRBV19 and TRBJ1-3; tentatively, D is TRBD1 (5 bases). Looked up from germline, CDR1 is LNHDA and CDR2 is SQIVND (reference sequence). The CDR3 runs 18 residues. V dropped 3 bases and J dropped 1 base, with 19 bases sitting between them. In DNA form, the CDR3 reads TGTGCCAGTAGTATTTGGATATCAGGGAGGGCATCTGGAAACACCATATATTTT. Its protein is CASSIWISGRASGNTIYF. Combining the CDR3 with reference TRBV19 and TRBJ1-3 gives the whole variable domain DGGITQSPKYLFRKEGQNVTLSCEQNLNHDAMYWYRQDPGQGLRLIYYSQIVNDFQKGDIAEGYSVSREKKESFPLTVTSAQKNPTAFYLCASSIWISGRASGNTIYFGEGSWLTVV.

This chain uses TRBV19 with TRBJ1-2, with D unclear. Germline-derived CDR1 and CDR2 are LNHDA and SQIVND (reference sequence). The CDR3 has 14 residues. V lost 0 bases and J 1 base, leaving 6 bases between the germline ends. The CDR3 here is CASSIDRGNYGYTF. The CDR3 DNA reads TGTGCCAGTAGTATAGATCGAGGTAACTATGGCTACACCTTC.

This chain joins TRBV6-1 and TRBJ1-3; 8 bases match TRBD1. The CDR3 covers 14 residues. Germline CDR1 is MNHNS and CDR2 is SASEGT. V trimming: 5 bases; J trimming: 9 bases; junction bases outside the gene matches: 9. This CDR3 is CASSPQDRDGTIYF. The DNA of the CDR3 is TGTGCCAGCAGTCCTCAGGACAGGGACGGCACCATATATTTT.

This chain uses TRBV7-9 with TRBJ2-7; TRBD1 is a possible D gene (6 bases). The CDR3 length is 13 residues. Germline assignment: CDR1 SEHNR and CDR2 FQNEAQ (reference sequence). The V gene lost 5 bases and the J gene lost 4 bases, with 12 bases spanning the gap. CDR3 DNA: TGTGCCAGCAGCCGGGACACCGTATACGAGCAGTACTTC. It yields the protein CASSRDTVYEQYF.

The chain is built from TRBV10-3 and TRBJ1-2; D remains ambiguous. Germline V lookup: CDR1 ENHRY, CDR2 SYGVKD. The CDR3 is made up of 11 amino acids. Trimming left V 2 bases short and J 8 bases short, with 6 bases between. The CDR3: CAISEEEGYTF. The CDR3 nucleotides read TGTGCCATCAGTGAGGAGGAGGGCTACACCTTC.

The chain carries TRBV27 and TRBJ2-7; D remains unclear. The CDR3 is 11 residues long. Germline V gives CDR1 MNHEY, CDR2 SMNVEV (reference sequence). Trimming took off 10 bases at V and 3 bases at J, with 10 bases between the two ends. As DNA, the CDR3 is TGTGCCACCACCAACAGCTACGAGCAGTACTTC. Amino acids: CATTNSYEQYF.

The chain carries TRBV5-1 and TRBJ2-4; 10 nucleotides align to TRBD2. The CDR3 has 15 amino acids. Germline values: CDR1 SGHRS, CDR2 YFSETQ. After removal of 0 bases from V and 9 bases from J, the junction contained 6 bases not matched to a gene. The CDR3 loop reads CASSLERGGRGIQYF. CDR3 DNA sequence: TGCGCCAGCAGCTTGGAGCGGGGGGGCCGCGGCATTCAGTACTTC.

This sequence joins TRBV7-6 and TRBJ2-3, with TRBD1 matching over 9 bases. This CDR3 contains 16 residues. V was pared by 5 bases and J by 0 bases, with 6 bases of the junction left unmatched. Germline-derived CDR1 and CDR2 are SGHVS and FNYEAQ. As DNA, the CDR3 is TGTGCCAGCAGCCCACGACAGGGGGGTAGCACAGATACGCAGTATTTT. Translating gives CASSPRQGGSTDTQYF.

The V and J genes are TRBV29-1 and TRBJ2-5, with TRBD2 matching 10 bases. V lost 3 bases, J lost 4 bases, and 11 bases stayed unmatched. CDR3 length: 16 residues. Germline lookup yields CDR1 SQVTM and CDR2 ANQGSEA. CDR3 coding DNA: TGCAGCGTTGATTTTCGGAGCGGGGGGGCTATAGAGACCCAGTACTTC. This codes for CSVDFRSGGAIETQYF.

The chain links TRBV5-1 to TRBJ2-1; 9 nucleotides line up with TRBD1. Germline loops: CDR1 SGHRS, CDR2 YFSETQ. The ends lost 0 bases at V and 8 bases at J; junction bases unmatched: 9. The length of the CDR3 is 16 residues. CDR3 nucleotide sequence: TGCGCCAGCAGCTTGGCTGGGACAGGGTCAATCGATGAGCAGTTCTTC. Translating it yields CASSLAGTGSIDEQFF.

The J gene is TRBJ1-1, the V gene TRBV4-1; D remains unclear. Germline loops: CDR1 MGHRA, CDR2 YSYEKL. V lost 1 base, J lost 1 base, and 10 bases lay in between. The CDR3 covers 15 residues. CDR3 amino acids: CASSQVYSGNTEAFF. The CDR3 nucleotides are TGCGCCAGCAGCCAAGTCTACTCAGGGAACACTGAAGCTTTCTTT.

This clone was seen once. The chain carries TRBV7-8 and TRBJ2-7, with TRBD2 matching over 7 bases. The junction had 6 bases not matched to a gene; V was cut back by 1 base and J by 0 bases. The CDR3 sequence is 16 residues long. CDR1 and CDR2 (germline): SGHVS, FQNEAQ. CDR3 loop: CASSLVGGGFSYEQYF. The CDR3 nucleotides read TGTGCCAGCAGCTTAGTCGGCGGGGGATTCTCCTACGAGCAGTACTTC.

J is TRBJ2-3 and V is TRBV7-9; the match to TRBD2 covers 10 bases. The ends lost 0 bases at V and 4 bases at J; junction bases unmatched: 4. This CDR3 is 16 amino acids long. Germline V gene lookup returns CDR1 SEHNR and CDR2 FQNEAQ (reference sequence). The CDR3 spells CASSLASGGVSDTQYF. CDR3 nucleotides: TGTGCCAGCAGCTTAGCCAGCGGGGGGGTGTCAGATACGCAGTATTTT.

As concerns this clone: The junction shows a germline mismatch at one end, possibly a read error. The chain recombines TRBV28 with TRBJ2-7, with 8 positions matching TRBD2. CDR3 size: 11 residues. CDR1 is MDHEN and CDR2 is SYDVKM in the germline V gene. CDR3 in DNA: TGTGCCAGCAGTTTACCGGGGGGGGTGGTTTTC. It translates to CASSLPGGVVF.

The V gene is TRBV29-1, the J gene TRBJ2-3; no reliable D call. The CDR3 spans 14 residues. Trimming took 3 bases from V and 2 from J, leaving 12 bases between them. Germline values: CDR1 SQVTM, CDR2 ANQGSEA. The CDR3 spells CSVESHLYTDTQYF. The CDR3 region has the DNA TGCAGCGTTGAGTCCCACCTCTACACAGATACGCAGTATTTT.

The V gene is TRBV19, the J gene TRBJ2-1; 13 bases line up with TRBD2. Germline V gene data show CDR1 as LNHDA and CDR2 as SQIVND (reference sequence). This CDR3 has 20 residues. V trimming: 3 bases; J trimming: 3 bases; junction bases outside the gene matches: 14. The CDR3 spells CASSISIGTSGAPRYNEQFF. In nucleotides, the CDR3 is TGTGCCAGTAGTATTTCTATTGGGACTAGCGGGGCGCCTCGCTACAATGAGCAGTTCTTC.

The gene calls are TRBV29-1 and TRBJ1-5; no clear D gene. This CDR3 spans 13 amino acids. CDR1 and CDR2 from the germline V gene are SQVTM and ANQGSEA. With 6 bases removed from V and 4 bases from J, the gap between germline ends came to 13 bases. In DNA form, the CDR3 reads TGCAGCGTGACCCTCTCAGGTAATCAGCCCCAGCATTTT. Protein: CSVTLSGNQPQHF. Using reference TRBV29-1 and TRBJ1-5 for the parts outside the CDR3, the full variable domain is SAVISQKPSRDICQRGTSLTIQCQVDSQVTMMFWYRQQPGQSLTLIATANQGSEATYESGFVIDKFPISRPNLTFSTLTVSNMSPEDSSIYLCSVTLSGNQPQHFGDGTRLSIL.

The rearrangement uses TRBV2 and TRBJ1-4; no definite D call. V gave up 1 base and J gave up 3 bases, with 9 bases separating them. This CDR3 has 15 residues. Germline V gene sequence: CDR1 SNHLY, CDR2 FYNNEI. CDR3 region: CASSEDRGANEKLFF. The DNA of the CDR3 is TGTGCCAGCAGTGAAGATCGGGGAGCTAATGAAAAACTGTTTTTT.